This paragraph reports one TCR beta chain. What it recognizes is unknown. Vbeta (60) and Jbeta (13) primers were used in the PCR. Some clones are missing from TCRdb's copy, which holds only in-frame ones; the method was immunoSEQ multiplex PCR. The data contain under 150,000 clones, roughly 79% of them singletons. The sample comes from a study of cytomegalovirus exposure and HLA in healthy donors. Study-wide background: The study placed around 85% of its approximately 400 genotyped donors in the Caucasian-associated ancestry cluster.

CDR3 size: 15 residues. Germline assignment: CDR1 LNHDA and CDR2 SQIVND (reference sequence). V lost 5 bases and J lost 5; bases outside the gene matches: 4. Whole-study results and caveats: An analysis that was carried out later associated 16,951 TCR beta sequences with HLA alleles at 0.05 false discovery rate. The number of N-insertions in an Asian-associated ancestry cluster was reportedly below the roughly 700-donor mean in a later analysis. Generally TCR sequences proved uncommon, though certain public TCRs appeared in numerous donors.

The receptor was derived from a woman between 45 and 60 years old in good health and CMV-seronegative. Sequenced sample: PBMCs. The J gene is TRBJ2-2, the V gene TRBV19; 11 positions agree with TRBD2. CDR3 sequence: CASSLAGGATGELFF. CDR3 bases: TGTGCCAGTAGTTTAGCGGGAGGGGCAACCGGGGAGCTGTTTTTT.